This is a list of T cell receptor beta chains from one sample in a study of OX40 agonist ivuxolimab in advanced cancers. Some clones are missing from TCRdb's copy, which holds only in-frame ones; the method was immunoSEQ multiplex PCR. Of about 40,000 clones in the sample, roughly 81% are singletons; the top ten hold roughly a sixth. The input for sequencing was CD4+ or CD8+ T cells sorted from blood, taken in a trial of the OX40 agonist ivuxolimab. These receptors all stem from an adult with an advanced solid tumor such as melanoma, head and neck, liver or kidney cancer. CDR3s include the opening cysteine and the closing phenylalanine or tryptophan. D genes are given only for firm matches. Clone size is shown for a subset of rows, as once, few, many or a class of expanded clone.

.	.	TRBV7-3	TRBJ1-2	CASSSSGTILSGYTF	TGTGCCAGCAGCTCTAGTGGGACGATCCTCTCTGGCTACACCTTC
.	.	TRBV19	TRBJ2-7	CASSIGSFYEQYF	TGTGCCAGTAGTATTGGAAGTTTCTACGAGCAGTACTTC
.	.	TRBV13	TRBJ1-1	CASSSTGGTEAFF	TGTGCCAGCAGCTCAACCGGGGGTACTGAAGCTTTCTTT
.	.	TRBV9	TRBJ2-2	CASSPSGGTPTGELFF	TGTGCCAGCAGCCCAAGTGGTGGGACACCCACCGGGGAGCTGTTTTTT
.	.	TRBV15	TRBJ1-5	CATSRGGSNQPQHF	TGTGCCACCAGCCGAGGCGGTAGCAATCAGCCCCAGCATTTT
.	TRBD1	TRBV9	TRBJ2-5	CASSEWGTAEETQYF	TGTGCCAGCAGCGAGTGGGGGACAGCGGAAGAGACCCAGTACTTC
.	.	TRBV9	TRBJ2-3	CASSLEGTAASTDTQYF	TGTGCCAGCAGCCTTGAGGGCACAGCTGCTAGCACAGATACGCAGTATTTT
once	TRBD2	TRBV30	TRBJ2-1	CASSGTRVPYEQFF	TGTGCCTCCTCCGGGACTAGGGTCCCCTATGAGCAGTTCTTC
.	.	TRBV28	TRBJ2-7	CASSVTGILTFYEQYF	TGTGCCAGCAGTGTCACAGGGATTTTGACCTTCTACGAGCAGTACTTC
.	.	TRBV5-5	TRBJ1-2	CASTPFDLGRNYGYTF	TGTGCCAGCACCCCTTTCGATCTAGGCAGAAACTATGGCTACACCTTC
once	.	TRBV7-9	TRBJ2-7	CASSLGSGKWYEQYF	TGTGCCAGCAGCTTAGGGTCAGGGAAGTGGTACGAGCAGTACTTC
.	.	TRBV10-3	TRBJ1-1	CAISGGLPTQAFF	TGTGCCATCAGTGGGGGCCTACCTACCCAGGCTTTCTTT
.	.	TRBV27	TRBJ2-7	CASSYLQGYEQYF	TGTGCCAGCAGCTATCTTCAGGGCTACGAGCAGTACTTC
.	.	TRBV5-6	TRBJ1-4	CASSLGGYGEKLFF	TGTGCCAGCAGCTTGGGGGGCTATGGTGAAAAACTGTTTTTT
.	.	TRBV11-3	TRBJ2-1	CASSYGTPEQFF	TGTGCCAGCAGCTACGGGACACCGGAGCAGTTCTTC
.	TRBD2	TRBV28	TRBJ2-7	CASNLGGSYEQYF	TGTGCCAGCAATCTTGGCGGGAGCTACGAGCAGTACTTC
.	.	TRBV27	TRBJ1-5	CASTLGSGQPQHF	TGTGCCAGCACGCTCGGATCGGGTCAGCCCCAGCATTTT
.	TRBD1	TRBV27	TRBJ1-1	CASSPQGAGAFF	TGTGCCAGCAGTCCACAGGGGGCGGGTGCTTTCTTT
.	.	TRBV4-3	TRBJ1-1	CASSQSSRGEAFF	TGCGCCAGCAGCCAATCCAGCCGGGGGGAAGCTTTCTTT
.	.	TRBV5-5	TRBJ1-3	CASSHSPHRAENTIYF	TGTGCCAGCAGCCACTCCCCACACAGGGCGGAAAACACCATATATTTT
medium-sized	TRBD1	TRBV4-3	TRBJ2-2	CASSQDEGADTGELFF	TGCGCCAGCAGCCAAGATGAGGGGGCCGACACCGGGGAGCTGTTTTTT
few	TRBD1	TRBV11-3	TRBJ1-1	CATGDRRTMNTEAFF	TGTGCCACAGGGGACAGGCGAACCATGAACACTGAAGCTTTCTTT
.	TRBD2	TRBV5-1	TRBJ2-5	CASSPDGGAIETQYF	TGCGCCAGCAGCCCGGACGGGGGGGCCATAGAGACCCAGTACTTC
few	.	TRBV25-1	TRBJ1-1	CATQGRGGYEAFF	TGTGCCACCCAAGGAAGGGGCGGATATGAAGCTTTCTTT
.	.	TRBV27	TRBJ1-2	CASSTPREGYGYTF	TGTGCCAGCAGTACCCCACGTGAGGGTTATGGCTACACCTTC
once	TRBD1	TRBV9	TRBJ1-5	CASSVEGAGQPQHF	TGTGCCAGCAGCGTAGAGGGGGCAGGGCAGCCCCAGCATTTT
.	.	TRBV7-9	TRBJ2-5	CASSLERGSQETQYF	TGTGCCAGCAGCTTAGAGAGGGGTAGCCAAGAGACCCAGTACTTC
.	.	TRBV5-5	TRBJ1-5	CASSLWGGSNQPQHF	TGTGCCAGCAGCCTGTGGGGGGGGAGTAATCAGCCCCAGCATTTT
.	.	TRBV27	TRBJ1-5	CASARGAGNQPQHF	TGTGCCAGCGCTCGGGGGGCTGGCAATCAGCCCCAGCATTTT
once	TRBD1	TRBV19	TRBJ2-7	CASSIGGTGSYEQYF	TGTGCCAGTAGTATAGGCGGGACAGGCTCCTACGAGCAGTACTTC
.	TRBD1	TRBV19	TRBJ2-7	CASLGQGSYEQYF	TGTGCCAGTCTGGGACAGGGATCCTACGAGCAGTACTTC
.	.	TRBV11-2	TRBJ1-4	CASSHSTREKLFF	TGTGCCAGCAGCCACTCGACGCGGGAAAAACTGTTTTTT
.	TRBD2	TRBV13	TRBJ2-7	CASSYQGVAGGYEQYF	TGTGCCAGCAGCTATCAGGGTGTAGCGGGGGGCTACGAGCAGTACTTC
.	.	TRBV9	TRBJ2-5	CASSVAPKETQYF	TGTGCCAGCAGCGTGGCACCTAAAGAGACCCAGTACTTC
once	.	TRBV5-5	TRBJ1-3	CASSLDGLSGNTIYF	TGTGCCAGCAGCTTGGACGGCCTCTCTGGAAACACCATATATTTT
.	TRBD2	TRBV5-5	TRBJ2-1	CASSWTSGDSHEQFF	TGTGCCAGCAGTTGGACTAGCGGGGATTCGCATGAGCAGTTCTTC
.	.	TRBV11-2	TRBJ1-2	CASSLDLGGYGYTF	TGTGCCAGCAGCTTAGATCTGGGGGGTTATGGCTACACCTTC
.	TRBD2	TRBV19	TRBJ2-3	CASSAAGGRDTQYF	TGTGCCAGTAGTGCAGCGGGAGGCCGGGATACGCAGTATTTT
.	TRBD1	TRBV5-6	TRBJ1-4	CASSLVGQGAANEKLFF	TGTGCCAGCAGCTTGGTTGGACAGGGGGCGGCTAATGAAAAACTGTTTTTT
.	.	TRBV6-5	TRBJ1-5	CASSIQGDQPQHF	TGTGCCAGCAGTATACAGGGAGACCAGCCCCAGCATTTT
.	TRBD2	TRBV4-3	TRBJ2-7	CASSQGITSGMYEQYF	TGCGCCAGCAGCCAAGGGATAACTAGCGGGATGTACGAGCAGTACTTC
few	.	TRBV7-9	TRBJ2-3	CASSLNQGSDGGTQYF	TGTGCCAGCAGCTTAAACCAGGGGAGCGATGGGGGTACGCAGTATTTT
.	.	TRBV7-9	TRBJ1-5	CASGVGVNQPQHF	TGTGCCAGCGGGGTAGGTGTCAATCAGCCCCAGCATTTT
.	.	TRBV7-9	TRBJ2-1	CASSLLATSNNEQFF	TGTGCCAGCAGCTTACTAGCTACGTCGAACAATGAGCAGTTCTTC
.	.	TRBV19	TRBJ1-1	CASSQQGDRAEAFF	TGTGCCAGTAGTCAACAGGGAGATAGGGCTGAAGCTTTCTTT
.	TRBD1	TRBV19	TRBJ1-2	CASSILSGQGADGYTF	TGTGCCAGTAGTATCTTGTCAGGACAGGGGGCAGATGGCTACACCTTC
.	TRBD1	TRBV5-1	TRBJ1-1	CASSPGQENTEAFF	TGCGCCAGCAGTCCTGGACAGGAGAACACTGAAGCTTTCTTT
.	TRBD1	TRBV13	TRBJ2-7	CASSPRTGRSYEQYF	TGTGCCAGCAGCCCCCGGACAGGGAGATCCTACGAGCAGTACTTC
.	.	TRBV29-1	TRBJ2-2	CSVEDRQSAELFF	TGCAGCGTTGAAGATCGCCAGTCCGCGGAGCTGTTTTTT
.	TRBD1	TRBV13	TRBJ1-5	CASSVTGADQPQHF	TGTGCCAGCAGCGTAACAGGGGCCGACCAGCCCCAGCATTTT
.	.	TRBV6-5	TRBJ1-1	CASSYSGGVGTEAFF	TGTGCCAGCAGTTACTCGGGCGGGGTGGGCACTGAAGCTTTCTTT
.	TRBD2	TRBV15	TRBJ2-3	CATRTVGTSRDTQYF	TGTGCCACCAGAACGGTAGGGACTAGCCGGGATACGCAGTATTTT
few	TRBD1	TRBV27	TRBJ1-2	CASSFGTGLNYGYTF	TGTGCCAGCAGTTTCGGGACAGGGCTAAACTATGGCTACACCTTC
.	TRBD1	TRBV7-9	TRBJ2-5	CASTPDRGGQETQYF	TGTGCCAGCACTCCCGACAGGGGGGGACAAGAGACCCAGTACTTC
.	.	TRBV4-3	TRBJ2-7	CASSQEVSYEQYF	TGCGCCAGCAGCCAAGAAGTGTCCTACGAGCAGTACTTC
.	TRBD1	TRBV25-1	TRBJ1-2	CASREDREIGYTF	TGTGCCAGCAGAGAGGACAGGGAGATAGGCTACACCTTC
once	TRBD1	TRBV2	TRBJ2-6	CASSPRQGQISGANVLTF	TGTGCCAGCAGTCCTCGACAGGGACAAATCTCTGGGGCCAACGTCCTGACTTTC
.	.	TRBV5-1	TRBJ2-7	CASRTTYEQYF	TGCGCCAGTCGCACGACCTACGAGCAGTACTTC
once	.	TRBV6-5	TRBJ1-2	CASSSFWGRDGYTF	TGTGCCAGCAGTTCCTTTTGGGGGCGCGATGGCTACACCTTC